Each of the 27 T cell receptor beta chains below was sequenced from the same sample in a study of T-cell memory formation after mild COVID-19. MiXCR, applied by TCRdb to the 5' RACE reads, yields one record per CDR3 protein. The data show some 310,000 distinct CDR3 sequences, roughly 20% seen once. The specimen was PBMCs or a T cell subset sorted from them (not recorded which). All receptors come from a man between 18 and 29 years old who had mild COVID-19 (a few samples of this study predate the infection). Cell type and time point are not known.

This clonotype was counted at least ten times. The chain uses TRBV12-3 or TRBV12-4 and TRBJ1-4; D may be TRBD1 (5 bases). Trimming pared 4 bases from V and 0 bases from J, leaving 12 bases between. This CDR3 region has 16 residues. The CDR3 loop reads CASSSQVLSTNEKLFF. The DNA of the CDR3 is TGTGCCAGCAGTTCACAGGTCCTCTCAACTAATGAAAAACTGTTTTTT.

The chain is built from TRBV19 and TRBJ2-4; TRBD1 matches at 7 bases. This CDR3 is built from 15 residues. Germline values: CDR1 LNHDA, CDR2 SQIVND (reference sequence). After removal of 4 bases from V and 1 base from J, the junction contained 4 bases not matched to a gene. CDR3 nucleotide sequence: TGTGCCAGTAGTAAAGAGGGGGCTGCCAAAAACATTCAGTACTTC. Its translation is CASSKEGAAKNIQYF.

The chain carries TRBV4-2 and TRBJ2-1; tentatively, D is TRBD1 (6 bases). V was trimmed by 0 bases and J by 4 bases, leaving 19 bases between them. The CDR3 has 18 residues. Germline CDR1 is LGHNA and CDR2 is YNFKEQ. CDR3 amino acids: CASSQDWGRQSGYNEQFF. In DNA form, the CDR3 reads TGTGCCAGCAGCCAAGATTGGGGGCGGCAGTCCGGTTACAATGAGCAGTTCTTC.

The table lists this clonotype with a few counts. This chain uses TRBV20-1 with TRBJ2-7, with D unclear. There are 13 residues in the CDR3. Germline CDR1 DFQATT, CDR2 SNEGSKA (reference sequence). Trimming left V 3 bases short and J 2 bases short, with 11 bases between. This CDR3 reads CSASRTPAYEQYF. The CDR3 DNA reads as TGCAGTGCTAGCCGGACCCCCGCCTACGAGCAGTACTTC.

This clonotype was counted only a few times. V and J are TRBV7-2 and TRBJ1-5; D is uncertain. V lost 3 bases and J lost 5, with 11 bases in between. In germline, CDR1 is SGHTA, CDR2 FQGNSA. This CDR3 comprises 14 residues. The CDR3 region is CASSFSGLDQPQHF. In DNA, the CDR3 is TGTGCCAGCAGCTTTTCGGGTCTAGATCAGCCCCAGCATTTT.

The chain couples TRBV7-2 to TRBJ2-2, with D unclear. Trimming removed 1 base from V and 5 bases from J, with 8 bases in between. In germline, CDR1 is SGHTA, CDR2 FQGNSA. CDR3 length: 14 residues. In nucleotides, the CDR3 is TGTGCCAGCAGCTTAGTGTCGCAAACCGGGGAGCTGTTTTTT. Translation: CASSLVSQTGELFF.

This chain connects TRBV12-3 or TRBV12-4 to TRBJ2-7; D is tentatively TRBD1 or TRBD2 (6 bases each). V was cut by 3 bases and J by 4 bases, with 13 bases left in between. The CDR3 totals 14 residues. The CDR3 reads CASSFGRGEYEQYF. The CDR3 DNA follows: TGTGCCAGCAGTTTTGGAAGGGGGGAATACGAGCAGTACTTC.

The chain couples TRBV7-2 to TRBJ2-2, with 11 positions matching TRBD2. This CDR3 region has 14 residues. Looked up from germline, CDR1 is SGHTA and CDR2 is FQGNSA. The V gene end was trimmed by 5 bases and the J gene end by 6 bases; junction bases not matched to a gene: 2. The CDR3 loop is CASSVGLAAGELFF. DNA of the CDR3: TGTGCCAGCAGCGTGGGACTAGCGGCCGGGGAGCTGTTTTTT.

The V gene is TRBV28, the J gene TRBJ2-3, with TRBD1 matching over 12 bases. The J segment lost 5 bases and the V segment lost 5 bases, leaving 5 bases of the junction unmatched. The V gene's germline CDR1 is MDHEN and CDR2 SYDVKM. The CDR3 consists of 15 residues. DNA for the CDR3: TGTGCCAGCAGTCCCGGGACAGGGGGCAGAGATACGCAGTATTTT. It yields the protein CASSPGTGGRDTQYF.

The chain couples TRBV7-9 to TRBJ1-6; TRBD1 agrees at 7 bases. Germline CDR1 and CDR2: SEHNR and FQNEAQ (reference sequence). V dropped 5 bases and J dropped 14; count of bases not matched to a gene: 6. This CDR3 is built from 12 residues. CDR3 loop: CASSQPTGSLHF. CDR3 in DNA: TGTGCCAGCAGCCAGCCGACAGGGTCCCTCCACTTT.

V usage is TRBV5-1 and J usage is TRBJ2-3; a weak D match, TRBD2 (6 bases). Germline assignment: CDR1 SGHRS and CDR2 YFSETQ. CDR3 length equals 16 residues. V lost 4 bases, J lost 1 base, and 16 bases lay in between. CDR3 in amino acids: CASSTGSASGTDTQYF. The CDR3 DNA reads as TGCGCCAGCAGCACCGGGAGCGCTAGTGGCACAGATACGCAGTATTTT.

The sample holds a few counts of this clonotype. The rearrangement uses TRBV6-5 and TRBJ1-1; no clear D gene. Per germline, CDR1 MNHEY and CDR2 SVGAGI. The CDR3 spans 13 residues. V lost 6 bases, J lost 1 base, and 9 bases lay in between. CDR3 DNA: TGTGCCAGCAGCCCTATGGGGAACACTGAAGCTTTCTTT. Translating gives CASSPMGNTEAFF.

This chain links TRBV7-6 with TRBJ2-5; D gene ambiguous. This CDR3 comprises 16 residues. The V end lost 5 bases, the J end lost 4 bases, and 20 bases lay between the germline ends. Germline assignment: CDR1 SGHVS and CDR2 FNYEAQ. CDR3 nucleotide sequence: TGTGCCAGCAGCCATTCGTTAGCTCGGAGAAGAGAGACCCAGTACTTC. Its translation is CASSHSLARRRETQYF.

The chain has TRBV12-3 or TRBV12-4 and TRBJ1-5; D might be TRBD1 (6 bases). This CDR3 has 13 residues. Trimming left V 3 bases short and J 7 bases short, with 10 bases between. CDR3 sequence: CASSFFRGQPQHF. Written as DNA, the CDR3 is TGTGCCAGCAGTTTTTTCAGGGGCCAGCCCCAGCATTTT.

The CDR3 DNA reads TGCGCCAGCAGCCAAGTTCGCCTGGTTATGAACAATGAGCAGTTCTTC. This encodes CASSQVRLVMNNEQFF. The rearrangement joins TRBV4-1 to TRBJ2-1; unclear D gene. Trimming left V 1 base short and J 5 bases short, with 15 bases between. Germline V gene sequence: CDR1 MGHRA, CDR2 YSYEKL. The CDR3 runs to 16 residues.

This chain connects TRBV9 to TRBJ1-2; 8 nucleotides agree with TRBD1. The germline CDR1 and CDR2 sequences are SGDLS and YYNGEE. This CDR3 region has 14 residues. Germline trimming cut 0 bases from V and 4 bases from J; bases unmatched to any gene: 2. The CDR3: CASSVGQGAYGYTF. Here the CDR3 DNA reads TGTGCCAGCAGCGTAGGGCAGGGGGCCTATGGCTACACCTTC.

V and J are TRBV12-3 or TRBV12-4 and TRBJ1-2, with D possibly TRBD1 on 5 matching bases. The CDR3 consists of 13 residues. Trimming shortened V by 8 bases and J by 4 bases, and 14 bases separated the two germline ends. The CDR3 DNA sequence: TGTGCCAGCCTCCCGGGGGTAGGCTATGGCTACACCTTC. Its protein is CASLPGVGYGYTF.

This clonotype was detected only a few times. The chain is built from TRBV5-1 and TRBJ2-5; 12 bases are shared with TRBD2. Germline-derived CDR1 and CDR2 are SGHRS and YFSETQ. CDR3 length: 18 amino acids. After removal of 0 bases from V and 4 bases from J, the junction contained 10 bases not matched to a gene. The CDR3 sequence is CASSLASTTTSGGETQYF. CDR3 coding DNA: TGCGCCAGCAGCTTGGCCAGTACGACGACTAGCGGGGGAGAGACCCAGTACTTC.

This clonotype has more than one count but fewer than ten. This chain uses TRBV6-5 with TRBJ2-5, with D possibly being TRBD1 or TRBD2 (6 bases each). V lost 7 bases, J lost 4 bases, and 22 bases lay in between. Looked up from germline, CDR1 is MNHEY and CDR2 is SVGAGI. This CDR3 region has 16 residues. This CDR3 is CASTARGVVVGETQYF. The CDR3, as DNA: TGTGCCAGCACCGCTAGGGGGGTCGTGGTAGGAGAGACCCAGTACTTC.

This clonotype was found many times. This sequence joins TRBV5-1 and TRBJ1-1; possibly TRBD1 for D (6 bases). V lost 1 base and J lost 1, with 11 bases in between. CDR1 and CDR2 (germline): SGHRS, YFSETQ. The CDR3 is 15 amino acids. The CDR3 DNA is TGCGCCAGCAGCTTGTTGACAGGAGAGAACACTGAAGCTTTCTTT. This translates into CASSLLTGENTEAFF.

This clonotype was counted between two and nine times. The V and J genes are TRBV12-3 or TRBV12-4 and TRBJ2-5; D call uncertain. V was clipped by 5 bases and J by 1 base, with 11 bases between them. The CDR3 runs 14 residues. The CDR3 sequence is CASSTLGPQETQYF. CDR3 DNA sequence: TGTGCCAGCAGTACCTTAGGGCCCCAAGAGACCCAGTACTTC.

This clonotype has ten or more counts. J is TRBJ2-7 and V is TRBV27, with D uncertain. In germline, CDR1 is MNHEY, CDR2 SMNVEV (reference sequence). CDR3 length: 13 amino acids. V was clipped by 2 bases and J by 0 bases, with 5 bases between them. Here the CDR3 reads CASSLKGSYEQYF. CDR3 DNA: TGTGCCAGCAGTTTAAAAGGCTCCTACGAGCAGTACTTC.

This clonotype was detected a few times. The J gene is TRBJ2-1, the V gene TRBV11-3, with TRBD2 identical over 10 bases. The CDR3 runs to 16 residues. Germline assignment: CDR1 SGHNT and CDR2 YENEEA. The V segment lost 4 bases and the J segment 9 bases; nucleotides outside the gene matches: 12. The CDR3 bases are TGTGCCAGCAGCTCGAGGTGGAGCGGGGGGGCGGGTGAGCAGTTCTTC. Its translation is CASSSRWSGGAGEQFF. Full variable domain (remainder filled in from reference TRBV11-3 and TRBJ2-1): EAGVVQSPRYKIIEKKQPVAFWCNPISGHNTLYWYLQNLGQGPELLIRYENEEAVDDSQLPKDRFSAERLKGVDSTLKIQPAELGDSAVYLCASSSRWSGGAGEQFFGPGTRLTVL.

The chain has TRBV12-3 or TRBV12-4 and TRBJ2-7; no clear D. The CDR3 length is 13 residues. V lost 8 bases, J lost 0 bases, and 11 bases lay in between. DNA for the CDR3: TGTGCCAGCGTCCTGGACCTCTCCTACGAGCAGTACTTC. This sequence encodes CASVLDLSYEQYF.

The gene calls are TRBV28 and TRBJ1-3; 7 bases are a match to TRBD1. Germline CDR1 reads MDHEN; CDR2 reads SYDVKM. This CDR3 comprises 14 residues. V shed 6 bases, J shed 4 bases, and the junction held 6 bases outside the gene matches. The CDR3 spells CASSSGGDGNTIYF. The CDR3 nucleotides read TGTGCCAGCAGCTCAGGGGGTGACGGAAACACCATATATTTT.

This chain joins TRBV9 and TRBJ1-3; no definite D call. V gave up 6 bases and J gave up 7 bases, with 11 bases separating them. Germline CDR1 SGDLS, CDR2 YYNGEE. This CDR3 is 12 amino acids long. DNA for the CDR3: TGTGCCAGCACCGACGGGGAGAACACCATATATTTT. Translating it yields CASTDGENTIYF.

This clonotype was detected ten times or more. V and J are TRBV7-2 and TRBJ2-7, with unresolved D. The germline V gene has CDR1 SGHTA and CDR2 FQGNSA. Trimming took off 5 bases at V and 6 bases at J, with 11 bases between the two ends. CDR3 length equals 12 residues. CDR3 residues: CASSLPTVEQYF. For the CDR3, the DNA is TGTGCCAGCAGCCTCCCCACGGTCGAGCAGTACTTC.